A selection of T cell receptor beta chains follows, all from one sample in a study of T cell responses to AZD1222 COVID-19 vaccine. Sequencing used immunoSEQ multiplex PCR; TCRdb keeps in-frame clones, though not all of them. Among around 94,000 clones listed, about 88% were seen once. This specimen consisted of peripheral blood, obtained on day 0 of AZD1222 vaccination. These receptor sequences come from an adult in good health. The CDR3 runs from the conserved cysteine through the conserved F or W. A D gene is named only where the DNA matches it firmly. The size of a clone is reported for some rows only, either as once, few or many, or as a class for expanded clones.

v_gene: TRBV12-3/TRBV12-4
j_gene: TRBJ2-5
d_gene: NA
abundance: NA
CDR3aa: CASRGDKQETQYF
CDR3nt: TGTGCCAGCAGAGGTGACAAGCAAGAGACCCAGTACTTC

v_gene: TRBV29-1
j_gene: TRBJ2-5
d_gene: TRBD1
abundance: few
CDR3aa: CSVGPGQGETQYF
CDR3nt: TGCAGCGTTGGGCCGGGACAGGGTGAGACCCAGTACTTC

v_gene: TRBV5-6
j_gene: TRBJ1-1
d_gene: NA
abundance: NA
CDR3aa: CASSLFGGGEAFF
CDR3nt: TGTGCCAGCAGCTTGTTTGGAGGGGGTGAAGCTTTCTTT

v_gene: TRBV4-1
j_gene: TRBJ1-1
d_gene: TRBD1
abundance: NA
CDR3aa: CASSLGQGAGEAFF
CDR3nt: TGCGCCAGCAGCCTCGGACAGGGGGCTGGTGAAGCTTTCTTT

v_gene: TRBV7-9
j_gene: TRBJ2-3
d_gene: TRBD2
abundance: NA
CDR3aa: CASSLDRRGGLSDTQYF
CDR3nt: TGTGCCAGCAGCTTAGATCGGCGGGGGGGCCTCTCAGATACGCAGTATTTT

v_gene: TRBV19
j_gene: TRBJ2-7
d_gene: NA
abundance: NA
CDR3aa: CASSPKTTPNWGDEQYF
CDR3nt: TGTGCCAGTAGTCCAAAGACTACCCCAAACTGGGGTGACGAGCAGTACTTC

v_gene: TRBV19
j_gene: TRBJ1-1
d_gene: NA
abundance: NA
CDR3aa: CASNLGSYTEAFF
CDR3nt: TGTGCCAGTAATTTGGGGAGTTACACTGAAGCTTTCTTT

v_gene: TRBV5-1
j_gene: TRBJ2-2
d_gene: NA
abundance: NA
CDR3aa: CASSLVGDMTAGELFF
CDR3nt: TGCGCCAGCAGCTTGGTTGGGGACATGACAGCCGGGGAGCTGTTTTTT

v_gene: TRBV15
j_gene: TRBJ2-7
d_gene: TRBD2
abundance: NA
CDR3aa: CATSRVGGAYEQYF
CDR3nt: TGTGCCACCAGCAGAGTGGGGGGGGCCTACGAGCAGTACTTC

v_gene: TRBV19
j_gene: TRBJ1-5
d_gene: NA
abundance: once
CDR3aa: CASSTLRLGLNQPQHF
CDR3nt: TGTGCCAGTAGTACCCTAAGGTTAGGGTTGAATCAGCCCCAGCATTTT

v_gene: TRBV18
j_gene: TRBJ2-7
d_gene: NA
abundance: NA
CDR3aa: CASSPGELYEQYF
CDR3nt: TGTGCCAGCTCACCGGGGGAGCTCTACGAGCAGTACTTC

v_gene: TRBV24-1
j_gene: TRBJ2-7
d_gene: TRBD1
abundance: NA
CDR3aa: CATPPGTGAYEQYF
CDR3nt: TGTGCCACCCCCCCCGGGACAGGGGCCTACGAGCAGTACTTC

v_gene: TRBV24-1
j_gene: TRBJ2-3
d_gene: NA
abundance: NA
CDR3aa: CATRNDLGYTDTQYF
CDR3nt: TGTGCCACCAGAAATGATTTGGGTTACACGGATACGCAGTATTTT

v_gene: TRBV1
j_gene: TRBJ1-5
d_gene: NA
abundance: NA
CDR3aa: CTSSHGQGRLGQPQHF
CDR3nt: TGCACCAGCAGCCACGGACAGGGGAGGTTAGGCCAGCCCCAGCATTTT

v_gene: TRBV5-8
j_gene: TRBJ1-5
d_gene: TRBD1
abundance: NA
CDR3aa: CASSQAGGVDLHSNQPQHF
CDR3nt: TGTGCCAGCAGCCAAGCAGGGGGCGTTGACCTACATAGCAATCAGCCCCAGCATTTT

v_gene: TRBV7-2
j_gene: TRBJ2-5
d_gene: NA
abundance: NA
CDR3aa: CASSLGTRGETQYF
CDR3nt: TGTGCCAGCAGCCTTGGGACCCGAGGAGAGACCCAGTACTTC

v_gene: TRBV7-3
j_gene: TRBJ2-1
d_gene: TRBD2
abundance: NA
CDR3aa: CASSPSGGVNEQFF
CDR3nt: TGTGCCAGCAGCCCTAGCGGGGGGGTCAATGAGCAGTTCTTC

v_gene: TRBV28
j_gene: TRBJ2-7
d_gene: NA
abundance: once
CDR3aa: CASSTGTFSYEQYF
CDR3nt: TGTGCCAGCAGCACGGGGACGTTCTCCTACGAGCAGTACTTC

v_gene: TRBV18
j_gene: TRBJ1-5
d_gene: NA
abundance: NA
CDR3aa: CASSPTGENQPQHF
CDR3nt: TGTGCCAGCTCACCCACGGGGGAAAATCAGCCCCAGCATTTT

v_gene: TRBV7-3
j_gene: TRBJ2-1
d_gene: TRBD2
abundance: NA
CDR3aa: CASSFVPGLAGVGVQFF
CDR3nt: TGTGCCAGCAGCTTTGTTCCGGGACTAGCGGGGGTGGGCGTGCAGTTCTTC

v_gene: TRBV7-2
j_gene: TRBJ2-7
d_gene: TRBD1
abundance: NA
CDR3aa: CASSHRTGSYEQYF
CDR3nt: TGTGCCAGCAGCCACCGGACAGGATCATACGAGCAGTACTTC

v_gene: TRBV19
j_gene: TRBJ2-3
d_gene: NA
abundance: NA
CDR3aa: CASSIGRPADTQYF
CDR3nt: TGTGCCAGTAGTATTGGCAGACCTGCAGATACGCAGTATTTT

v_gene: TRBV5-1
j_gene: TRBJ2-7
d_gene: NA
abundance: NA
CDR3aa: CASRIGTTYEQYF
CDR3nt: TGCGCCAGCAGGATCGGGACAACCTACGAGCAGTACTTC

v_gene: TRBV6-2/TRBV6-3
j_gene: TRBJ2-7
d_gene: TRBD1
abundance: NA
CDR3aa: CASSRGGTGFSYEQYF
CDR3nt: TGTGCCAGCAGTCGGGGTGGGACAGGGTTTTCCTACGAGCAGTACTTC

v_gene: TRBV6-4
j_gene: TRBJ2-5
d_gene: TRBD2
abundance: once
CDR3aa: CASSDSTSGGAVETQYF
CDR3nt: TGTGCCAGCAGTGACTCGACTAGCGGGGGGGCCGTTGAGACCCAGTACTTC

v_gene: TRBV7-2
j_gene: TRBJ2-7
d_gene: TRBD2
abundance: NA
CDR3aa: CASLKPGGELYEQYF
CDR3nt: TGTGCCAGCCTTAAGCCCGGGGGGGAATTATACGAGCAGTACTTC

v_gene: TRBV7-2
j_gene: TRBJ1-5
d_gene: NA
abundance: NA
CDR3aa: CASSLVEGKPQPQHF
CDR3nt: TGTGCCAGCAGCTTAGTAGAGGGAAAACCCCAGCCCCAGCATTTT

v_gene: TRBV4-2
j_gene: TRBJ2-1
d_gene: NA
abundance: few
CDR3aa: CASSQDLVNEQFF
CDR3nt: TGTGCCAGCAGCCAAGATCTGGTGAATGAGCAGTTCTTC

v_gene: TRBV6-1
j_gene: TRBJ1-2
d_gene: NA
abundance: NA
CDR3aa: CASSEAGTANYGYTF
CDR3nt: TGTGCCAGCAGTGAAGCGGGCACAGCTAACTATGGCTACACCTTC

v_gene: TRBV19
j_gene: TRBJ1-3
d_gene: TRBD1
abundance: once
CDR3aa: CASSRDRLTGNTIYF
CDR3nt: TGTGCCAGTAGCCGGGACAGGCTGACTGGAAACACCATATATTTT

v_gene: TRBV6-1
j_gene: TRBJ1-2
d_gene: NA
abundance: once
CDR3aa: CASSESQEHGYTF
CDR3nt: TGTGCCAGCAGTGAAAGTCAAGAACATGGCTACACCTTC

v_gene: TRBV21-1
j_gene: TRBJ1-4
d_gene: NA
abundance: NA
CDR3aa: CASSKFTGPGTGRTNEKLFF
CDR3nt: TGTGCCAGCAGCAAATTCACGGGCCCCGGGACAGGGAGGACTAATGAAAAACTGTTTTTT

v_gene: TRBV6-6
j_gene: TRBJ1-2
d_gene: NA
abundance: NA
CDR3aa: CASSRGGHGYTF
CDR3nt: TGTGCCAGCAGTAGGGGAGGGCATGGCTACACCTTC

v_gene: TRBV3-1/TRBV3-2
j_gene: TRBJ2-7
d_gene: NA
abundance: NA
CDR3aa: CASSLTQATEQYF
CDR3nt: TGTGCCAGCAGCTTAACCCAGGCTACAGAGCAGTACTTC

v_gene: TRBV5-4
j_gene: TRBJ2-7
d_gene: TRBD2
abundance: few
CDR3aa: CASSPGLAVQYF
CDR3nt: TGTGCCAGCAGCCCGGGACTAGCGGTTCAATACTTC

v_gene: TRBV28
j_gene: TRBJ1-2
d_gene: TRBD1
abundance: NA
CDR3aa: CASSLGGSGYGYTF
CDR3nt: TGTGCCAGCAGCCTAGGGGGCAGCGGCTATGGCTACACCTTC

v_gene: TRBV29-1
j_gene: TRBJ2-5
d_gene: TRBD1
abundance: NA
CDR3aa: CSVAGITGGRGETQYF
CDR3nt: TGCAGCGTCGCAGGGATAACAGGGGGCAGGGGAGAGACCCAGTACTTC

v_gene: TRBV3-1/TRBV3-2
j_gene: TRBJ2-1
d_gene: NA
abundance: NA
CDR3aa: CASSQVLSASYNEQFF
CDR3nt: TGTGCCAGCAGCCAAGTTTTGTCGGCCTCCTACAATGAGCAGTTCTTC

v_gene: TRBV7-6
j_gene: TRBJ2-7
d_gene: TRBD2
abundance: NA
CDR3aa: CASSLGLGGGYEQYF
CDR3nt: TGTGCCAGCAGCTTAGGTCTGGGCGGGGGCTACGAGCAGTACTTC

v_gene: TRBV23-1
j_gene: TRBJ2-2
d_gene: NA
abundance: NA
CDR3aa: CASPTAGYTGELFF
CDR3nt: TGCGCCAGCCCGACGGCAGGGTACACCGGGGAGCTGTTTTTT

v_gene: TRBV30
j_gene: TRBJ1-6
d_gene: TRBD1
abundance: NA
CDR3aa: CAWRKDRGDMLYNSPLHF
CDR3nt: TGTGCCTGGAGGAAGGACAGGGGCGATATGCTTTATAATTCACCCCTCCACTTT

v_gene: TRBV14
j_gene: TRBJ1-6
d_gene: TRBD1
abundance: NA
CDR3aa: CASSPTGNSPLHF
CDR3nt: TGTGCCAGCAGCCCGACAGGGAACTCACCCCTCCACTTT

v_gene: TRBV29-1
j_gene: TRBJ1-2
d_gene: NA
abundance: NA
CDR3aa: CSVARLANYGYTF
CDR3nt: TGCAGCGTTGCCAGATTAGCTAACTATGGCTACACCTTC

v_gene: TRBV3-1/TRBV3-2
j_gene: TRBJ2-6
d_gene: NA
abundance: once
CDR3aa: CASSPTTPGSGANVLTF
CDR3nt: TGTGCCAGCAGCCCTACCACCCCGGGCTCTGGGGCCAACGTCCTGACTTTC

v_gene: TRBV14
j_gene: TRBJ2-2
d_gene: TRBD2
abundance: NA
CDR3aa: CASSHGRRPNTGELFF
CDR3nt: TGTGCCAGCAGCCACGGGAGGCGCCCGAACACCGGGGAGCTGTTTTTT

v_gene: TRBV3-1/TRBV3-2
j_gene: TRBJ1-4
d_gene: NA
abundance: NA
CDR3aa: CASSLGTPSTNEKLFF
CDR3nt: TGTGCCAGCAGCCTGGGGACACCCTCAACTAATGAAAAACTGTTTTTT

v_gene: TRBV30
j_gene: TRBJ1-6
d_gene: NA
abundance: NA
CDR3aa: CAWTIGGNSPLHF
CDR3nt: TGTGCCTGGACCATAGGGGGTAATTCACCCCTCCACTTT

v_gene: TRBV3-1/TRBV3-2
j_gene: TRBJ2-7
d_gene: NA
abundance: NA
CDR3aa: CASSQDWLVSEQYF
CDR3nt: TGTGCCAGCAGCCAAGATTGGCTAGTTTCCGAGCAGTACTTC

v_gene: TRBV28
j_gene: TRBJ2-7
d_gene: TRBD1
abundance: NA
CDR3aa: CASSDRGSYEQYF
CDR3nt: TGTGCCAGCAGCGACAGGGGATCCTACGAGCAGTACTTC

v_gene: TRBV7-3
j_gene: TRBJ2-2
d_gene: NA
abundance: NA
CDR3aa: CASSFSSRRANTGELFF
CDR3nt: TGTGCCAGCAGCTTCAGTTCCCGGAGAGCTAACACCGGGGAGCTGTTTTTT

v_gene: TRBV21-1
j_gene: TRBJ1-4
d_gene: NA
abundance: few
CDR3aa: CASSSGQGSEKLFF
CDR3nt: TGTGCCAGCAGCAGTGGGCAGGGGAGTGAAAAACTGTTTTTT

v_gene: TRBV11-3
j_gene: TRBJ2-1
d_gene: NA
abundance: NA
CDR3aa: CASSSSKRISDRNEQFF
CDR3nt: TGTGCCAGCAGCTCCTCTAAACGGATCTCAGACAGGAATGAGCAGTTCTTC

v_gene: TRBV6-6
j_gene: TRBJ2-1
d_gene: NA
abundance: NA
CDR3aa: CASTLRDQGDEQFF
CDR3nt: TGTGCCAGCACCCTCCGGGACCAGGGAGATGAGCAGTTCTTC

v_gene: TRBV25-1
j_gene: TRBJ1-2
d_gene: TRBD1
abundance: NA
CDR3aa: CASSAEDRGLYGYTF
CDR3nt: TGTGCCAGCAGTGCCGAGGACAGGGGCCTATATGGCTACACCTTC

v_gene: TRBV27
j_gene: TRBJ1-2
d_gene: NA
abundance: NA
CDR3aa: CASSLLRGDGYTF
CDR3nt: TGTGCCAGCAGTTTATTGAGGGGCGATGGCTACACCTTC

v_gene: TRBV7-2
j_gene: TRBJ2-3
d_gene: TRBD2
abundance: NA
CDR3aa: CASSFGGGTDTQYF
CDR3nt: TGTGCCAGCAGCTTCGGGGGGGGGACAGATACGCAGTATTTT

v_gene: TRBV10-3
j_gene: TRBJ2-1
d_gene: NA
abundance: NA
CDR3aa: CAISADTAGSRFF
CDR3nt: TGTGCCATCAGTGCGGACACGGCGGGATCGCGGTTCTTC

v_gene: TRBV3-1/TRBV3-2
j_gene: TRBJ2-3
d_gene: NA
abundance: NA
CDR3aa: CASSQGFSDTQYF
CDR3nt: TGTGCCAGCAGCCAAGGCTTTTCAGATACGCAGTATTTT

v_gene: TRBV30
j_gene: TRBJ2-7
d_gene: TRBD1
abundance: NA
CDR3aa: CAWGQWDSGIYEQYF
CDR3nt: TGTGCCTGGGGCCAATGGGACAGCGGAATCTACGAGCAGTACTTC

v_gene: TRBV12-3/TRBV12-4
j_gene: TRBJ2-7
d_gene: NA
abundance: NA
CDR3aa: CASSLKYEQYF
CDR3nt: TGTGCCAGCAGTTTAAAATACGAGCAGTACTTC